Below are 13 T cell receptor beta chains sequenced from a single sample in a study of control samples from healthy donors and cancer patients. The method was immunoSEQ multiplex PCR; TCRdb's version includes in-frame clones alone and lacks a portion of them. The sample yields roughly 120,000 clones, 93% seen once. Specimen: blood. Receptor source: a man aged 25 to 40 in good health.

The chain carries TRBV29-1 and TRBJ1-4; 7 bases fit TRBD1. Germline CDR1 and CDR2: SQVTM and ANQGSEA. CDR3 size: 14 residues. J was trimmed by 7 bases and V by 2 bases; bases with no gene match: 7. CDR3 DNA: TGCAGCGTTGAATCTGTGGCAGGGGGTGAAAAACTGTTTTTT. Translated, it gives CSVESVAGGEKLFF.

The chain carries TRBV6-5 and TRBJ2-1; TRBD1 is a possible D gene (6 bases). The germline V gene encodes CDR1 MNHEY and CDR2 SVGAGI. The CDR3 is made up of 15 amino acids. Between the trimmed V and J ends, which lost 0 bases and 8 bases, there was a span of 14 bases. The CDR3 region has the DNA TGTGCCAGCAGTTACTCCGCAGGGGCGGAGGATGAGCAGTTCTTC. Protein: CASSYSAGAEDEQFF.

The chain uses TRBV23-1 and TRBJ2-2; D uncertain. TRBV23-1 is treated as an ORF (open reading frame) with a function not yet certain. The V gene lost 10 bases and the J gene lost 3 bases, with 3 bases spanning the gap. The CDR3 covers 10 residues. The CDR3 is CATYTGELFF. The CDR3 DNA reads TGCGCCACTTACACCGGGGAGCTGTTTTTT.

The chain uses TRBV27 and TRBJ1-1; possibly TRBD1 for D (6 bases). In germline, CDR1 is MNHEY, CDR2 SMNVEV (reference sequence). The length of the CDR3 is 17 residues. Trimming removed 3 bases from V and 1 base from J, with 18 bases in between. CDR3 nucleotides: TGTGCCAGCAGTTTGGGGGGAGGCAGGGGAAGGAACACTGAAGCTTTCTTT. It yields the protein CASSLGGGRGRNTEAFF.

V usage is TRBV9 and J usage is TRBJ1-1; weak D call: TRBD1 (5 bases). The CDR3 has 14 residues. The V gene's germline CDR1 is SGDLS and CDR2 YYNGEE. V dropped 0 bases and J dropped 6 bases, with 12 bases sitting between them. CDR3 in DNA: TGTGCCAGCAGCGTAGCTACTGACAGCCCTGAAGCTTTCTTT. Translated, it gives CASSVATDSPEAFF.

The CDR3 reads CASSPTTGGYGYTF. In DNA form, the CDR3 reads TGTGCCAGCAGCCCCACGACAGGGGGGTATGGCTACACCTTC. The chain couples TRBV11-2 to TRBJ1-2, with 9 bases that match TRBD1. V shed 5 bases, J shed 5 bases, and the junction held 6 bases outside the gene matches. This CDR3 is 14 amino acids long. Germline lookup yields CDR1 SGHAT and CDR2 FQNNGV.

The genes are TRBV27 and TRBJ1-6, with D possibly being TRBD1 (6 bases). The CDR3 is 17 residues long. V was cut by 1 base and J by 6 bases, with 16 bases left in between. The germline gives CDR1 MNHEY, CDR2 SMNVEV (reference sequence). The CDR3 DNA is TGTGCCAGCAGTTTATACCCCACGGGGGCTGGTAATTCACCCCTCCACTTT. Residues: CASSLYPTGAGNSPLHF.

The chain couples TRBV28 to TRBJ1-2, with 9 bases fitting TRBD1. Germline values: CDR1 MDHEN, CDR2 SYDVKM. This CDR3 region has 13 residues. The ends lost 5 bases at V and 5 bases at J; junction bases unmatched: 3. The CDR3 sequence is CASSPQGAYGYTF. The DNA for the CDR3 is TGTGCCAGCAGTCCACAGGGGGCTTATGGCTACACCTTC.

The chain combines TRBV5-1 with TRBJ2-3; D gene ambiguous. CDR3 size: 15 residues. From germline, CDR1 is SGHRS and CDR2 YFSETQ. The ends were cut back, 4 bases at V and 2 bases at J, with 14 bases in the middle. In DNA form, the CDR3 reads TGCGCCAGCAGCACGACCCAGGTAGCCACAGATACGCAGTATTTT. Translating it yields CASSTTQVATDTQYF.

In this sample, this clone turned up once. V is TRBV6-5 and J is TRBJ1-1, with D possibly TRBD1 on 5 matching bases. CDR3 length equals 14 residues. Germline CDR1 and CDR2: MNHEY and SVGAGI. V was trimmed by 2 bases and J by 4 bases, leaving 11 bases between them. This CDR3 reads CASSYGEGSTEAFF. As DNA, the CDR3 is TGTGCCAGCAGTTACGGGGAGGGGAGCACTGAAGCTTTCTTT.

This clone was picked up a small number of times. The V gene is TRBV4-2, the J gene TRBJ2-5; 8 nucleotides align to TRBD2. CDR1 and CDR2 from the germline V gene are LGHNA and YNFKEQ. This CDR3 is built from 16 residues. The ends lost 2 bases at V and 0 bases at J; junction bases unmatched: 5. DNA for the CDR3: TGTGCCAGCAGCCAATCAGGCGGGGGGTACCAAGAGACCCAGTACTTC. Translation: CASSQSGGGYQETQYF.

This chain joins TRBV7-9 and TRBJ2-7; 8 bases match TRBD1. V gave up 5 bases and J gave up 7 bases; unmatched junction bases: 16. Germline V CDR1 and CDR2: SEHNR, FQNEAQ (reference sequence). The CDR3 loop spans 16 amino acids. The chain's CDR3 is CASSPNLGQGALEQYF. CDR3 coding DNA: TGTGCCAGCAGCCCTAACCTGGGGCAGGGGGCTTTGGAGCAGTACTTC. Combining the CDR3 with reference TRBV7-9 and TRBJ2-7 gives the whole variable domain DTGVSQNPRHKITKRGQNVTFRCDPISEHNRLYWYRQTLGQGPEFLTYFQNEAQLEKSRLLSDRFSAERPKGSFSTLEIQRTEQGDSAMYLCASSPNLGQGALEQYFGPGTRLTVT.

This clone appeared a single time. The V and J genes are TRBV12-3 or TRBV12-4 and TRBJ1-1, with D tentatively TRBD1 (5 bases). This CDR3 is 13 amino acids long. Trimming cost V 3 bases and J 1 base, with 6 bases left between them. Written as DNA, the CDR3 is TGTGCCAGCAGTTTGGGGCAGAACACTGAAGCTTTCTTT. As protein: CASSLGQNTEAFF.